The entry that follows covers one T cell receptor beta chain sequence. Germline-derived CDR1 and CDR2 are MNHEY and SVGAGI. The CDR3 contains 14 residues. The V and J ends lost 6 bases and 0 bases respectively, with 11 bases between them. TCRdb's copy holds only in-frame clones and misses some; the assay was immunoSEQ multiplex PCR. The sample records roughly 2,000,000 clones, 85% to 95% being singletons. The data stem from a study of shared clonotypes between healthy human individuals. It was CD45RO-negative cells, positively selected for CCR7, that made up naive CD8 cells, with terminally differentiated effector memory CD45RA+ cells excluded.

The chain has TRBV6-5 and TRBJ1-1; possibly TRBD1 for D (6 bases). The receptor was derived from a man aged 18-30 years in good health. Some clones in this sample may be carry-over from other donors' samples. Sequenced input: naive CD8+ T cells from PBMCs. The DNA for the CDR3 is TGTGCCAGCAGATCGGGACACCTGAACACTGAAGCTTTCTTT. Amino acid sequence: CASRSGHLNTEAFF.